Listed below are T cell receptor beta chains from one sample, sequenced in a study of blood T cell repertoires in COVID-19. The repertoire was sequenced with immunoSEQ multiplex PCR; TCRdb's copy has only in-frame clones and lacks some. The repertoire holds more than 85,000 clones, roughly 92% seen once, with approximately 5.1% in the top ten. The source material was peripheral blood. The receptors were sampled from a man in his 70s with acute or convalescent COVID-19. CDR3s include the opening cysteine and the closing phenylalanine or tryptophan. A D gene is named only where the DNA matches it firmly. The size of a clone is reported for some rows only, either as once, few or many, or as a class for expanded clones.

v_call: TRBV27
j_call: TRBJ1-2
clone_size: NA
d_call: TRBD1
cdr3_aa: CASRRTGRYGYTF
cdr3_nt: TGTGCCAGCAGACGGACAGGGAGGTATGGCTACACCTTC

v_call: TRBV27
j_call: TRBJ1-4
clone_size: NA
d_call: NA
cdr3_aa: CASTRAQGEKLFF
cdr3_nt: TGTGCCAGCACTCGGGCACAGGGTGAAAAACTGTTTTTT

v_call: TRBV7-9
j_call: TRBJ2-7
clone_size: few
d_call: NA
cdr3_aa: CASSGLQPAEQYF
cdr3_nt: TGTGCCAGCAGCGGCTTACAGCCGGCCGAGCAGTACTTC

v_call: TRBV28
j_call: TRBJ2-7
clone_size: NA
d_call: NA
cdr3_aa: CASSDFLFYEQYF
cdr3_nt: TGTGCCAGCAGTGACTTTCTTTTCTACGAGCAGTACTTC

v_call: TRBV4-1
j_call: TRBJ2-1
clone_size: NA
d_call: NA
cdr3_aa: CASSQDGGPYNEQFF
cdr3_nt: TGCGCCAGCAGCCAAGACGGCGGTCCCTACAATGAGCAGTTCTTC

v_call: TRBV18
j_call: TRBJ1-5
clone_size: NA
d_call: NA
cdr3_aa: CASSSQIAAGQPQHF
cdr3_nt: TGTGCCAGCTCCTCCCAAATAGCGGCGGGTCAGCCCCAGCATTTT

v_call: TRBV3-1/TRBV3-2
j_call: TRBJ2-1
clone_size: NA
d_call: TRBD2
cdr3_aa: CASRVGLAGGSSYNEQFF
cdr3_nt: TGTGCCAGCAGGGTTGGACTAGCGGGGGGGAGCTCCTACAATGAGCAGTTCTTC

v_call: TRBV5-1
j_call: TRBJ2-1
clone_size: NA
d_call: TRBD2
cdr3_aa: CASSAPGLEFF
cdr3_nt: TGCGCCAGCAGCGCACCGGGACTAGAGTTCTTC

v_call: TRBV4-1
j_call: TRBJ2-7
clone_size: NA
d_call: NA
cdr3_aa: CASSQEEGAYEQYF
cdr3_nt: TGCGCCAGCAGCCAAGAAGAAGGGGCCTACGAGCAGTACTTC

v_call: TRBV11-3
j_call: TRBJ2-3
clone_size: once
d_call: TRBD2
cdr3_aa: CASSRLAGSTDTQYF
cdr3_nt: TGTGCCAGCAGCAGACTAGCGGGGAGCACAGATACGCAGTATTTT

v_call: TRBV9
j_call: TRBJ2-7
clone_size: NA
d_call: TRBD1
cdr3_aa: CASSFTGDEQYF
cdr3_nt: TGTGCCAGCAGCTTTACAGGGGACGAGCAGTACTTC

v_call: TRBV10-3
j_call: TRBJ1-5
clone_size: NA
d_call: NA
cdr3_aa: CAISEVLGPQHF
cdr3_nt: TGTGCCATCAGTGAGGTTCTAGGGCCCCAGCATTTT

v_call: TRBV6-6
j_call: TRBJ1-4
clone_size: NA
d_call: TRBD1
cdr3_aa: CASRATGGAINEKLFF
cdr3_nt: TGTGCCAGCAGGGCTACAGGGGGCGCGATTAATGAAAAACTGTTTTTT

v_call: TRBV27
j_call: TRBJ2-1
clone_size: once
d_call: TRBD2
cdr3_aa: CASREVAGALYNEQFF
cdr3_nt: TGTGCCAGCAGGGAGGTAGCGGGAGCACTCTACAATGAGCAGTTCTTC

v_call: TRBV5-1
j_call: TRBJ1-6
clone_size: NA
d_call: NA
cdr3_aa: CASSPDSSYNSPLHF
cdr3_nt: TGCGCCAGCAGCCCGGACAGCTCCTATAATTCACCCCTCCACTTT

v_call: TRBV5-4
j_call: TRBJ2-7
clone_size: NA
d_call: TRBD1
cdr3_aa: CASSLGTGVGEQYF
cdr3_nt: TGTGCCAGCAGCTTGGGGACAGGGGTGGGAGAGCAGTACTTC

v_call: TRBV18
j_call: TRBJ2-7
clone_size: NA
d_call: TRBD2
cdr3_aa: CASSPGGGMPYEQYF
cdr3_nt: TGTGCCAGCTCACCAGGGGGGGGGATGCCCTACGAGCAGTACTTC

v_call: TRBV29-1
j_call: TRBJ1-6
clone_size: NA
d_call: TRBD1
cdr3_aa: CSARTGVGSPLHF
cdr3_nt: TGCAGCGCCAGGACAGGGGTAGGATCACCCCTCCACTTT

v_call: TRBV3-1/TRBV3-2
j_call: TRBJ1-5
clone_size: NA
d_call: NA
cdr3_aa: CASSQGTTGNQPQHF
cdr3_nt: TGTGCCAGCAGCCAAGGTACGACAGGTAATCAGCCCCAGCATTTT

v_call: TRBV13
j_call: TRBJ2-7
clone_size: NA
d_call: TRBD1
cdr3_aa: CASSQGDRGVLQYF
cdr3_nt: TGTGCCAGCAGCCAAGGGGACAGGGGTGTTTTGCAGTACTTC

v_call: TRBV7-9
j_call: TRBJ1-2
clone_size: NA
d_call: NA
cdr3_aa: CASSFRISYGYTF
cdr3_nt: TGTGCCAGCAGCTTTCGTATTAGTTATGGCTACACCTTC

v_call: TRBV9
j_call: TRBJ1-6
clone_size: NA
d_call: TRBD1
cdr3_aa: CASSVGQGNSPLHF
cdr3_nt: TGTGCCAGCAGCGTCGGACAGGGCAATTCACCCCTCCACTTT

v_call: TRBV5-4
j_call: TRBJ1-6
clone_size: once
d_call: NA
cdr3_aa: CASASSYNSPLHF
cdr3_nt: TGTGCCAGCGCGTCCTCCTATAATTCACCCCTCCACTTT

v_call: TRBV27
j_call: TRBJ1-6
clone_size: NA
d_call: NA
cdr3_aa: CATRQSGRSYNSPLHF
cdr3_nt: TGTGCCACCCGACAGAGTGGTCGGTCGTATAATTCACCCCTCCACTTT

v_call: TRBV5-1
j_call: TRBJ1-2
clone_size: NA
d_call: TRBD1
cdr3_aa: CASSLRARGRINYGYTF
cdr3_nt: TGCGCCAGCAGCTTGAGGGCCAGGGGGCGAATAAACTATGGCTACACCTTC

v_call: TRBV5-8
j_call: TRBJ2-7
clone_size: NA
d_call: NA
cdr3_aa: CASSRQELSYEQYF
cdr3_nt: TGTGCCAGCAGCCGACAGGAGCTCTCCTACGAGCAGTACTTC

v_call: TRBV2
j_call: TRBJ1-1
clone_size: NA
d_call: NA
cdr3_aa: CASSTFSRDTEAFF
cdr3_nt: TGTGCCAGCAGTACCTTTTCACGGGACACTGAAGCTTTCTTT

v_call: TRBV5-5
j_call: TRBJ2-2
clone_size: NA
d_call: TRBD1
cdr3_aa: CASSPGTGGAGASGRGELFF
cdr3_nt: TGTGCCAGCAGCCCGGGGACAGGGGGCGCTGGGGCTAGCGGGCGCGGGGAGCTGTTTTTT

v_call: TRBV9
j_call: TRBJ1-2
clone_size: NA
d_call: NA
cdr3_aa: CASSSRQDGYTF
cdr3_nt: TGTGCCAGCAGCAGCCGACAGGATGGCTACACCTTC

v_call: TRBV5-4
j_call: TRBJ2-7
clone_size: once
d_call: NA
cdr3_aa: CASSTMYEQYF
cdr3_nt: TGTGCCAGCAGCACAATGTACGAGCAGTACTTC

v_call: TRBV10-3
j_call: TRBJ2-3
clone_size: NA
d_call: NA
cdr3_aa: CAIAKGTDTQYF
cdr3_nt: TGTGCCATCGCGAAGGGGACAGATACGCAGTATTTT

v_call: TRBV28
j_call: TRBJ2-7
clone_size: NA
d_call: TRBD2
cdr3_aa: CASSLTSGLPYEQYF
cdr3_nt: TGTGCCAGCAGTTTAACTAGCGGGCTTCCCTACGAGCAGTACTTC

v_call: TRBV19
j_call: TRBJ1-5
clone_size: NA
d_call: TRBD1
cdr3_aa: CASRGLGVNQPQHF
cdr3_nt: TGTGCCAGCAGGGGGCTAGGAGTCAATCAGCCCCAGCATTTT

v_call: TRBV7-2
j_call: TRBJ2-3
clone_size: NA
d_call: NA
cdr3_aa: CASSSSTDTQYF
cdr3_nt: TGTGCCAGCAGCTCGAGCACAGATACGCAGTATTTT